Detailed here is one T cell receptor beta chain. No antigen is known for it. The data belong to a study of PD-1 blockade in classical Hodgkin lymphoma. Whole-study findings and limits: Compared with baseline, CD4+ but not CD8+ TCR diversity had risen significantly by C4D1. Diversity similar to that of newly diagnosed patients was seen at baseline in complete responders. Differences between repertoires have undefined causes, possibly disease activity or prior therapy.

With V trimmed by 1 base and J by 4 bases, 7 bases remained unmatched. This CDR3 has 17 amino acids. Per germline, CDR1 KGHSH and CDR2 LQKENI. This table comes from immunoSEQ multiplex PCR, and its TCRdb copy is limited to in-frame clones, with some not included. The sample carries around 100,000 clones, roughly 89% recorded once. No patient escaped relapse after autologous stem cell transplantation, and brentuximab vedotin exposure varied. This chain links TRBV18 with TRBJ1-2, with 12 positions matching TRBD1. The source was peripheral blood mononuclear cells (PBMCs), collected before the second cycle of nivolumab. This TCR came from a human donor with classical Hodgkin lymphoma. The CDR3 sequence is CASSPQPGQGAVYGYTF. CDR3 sequence (DNA): TGTGCCAGCTCACCACAACCGGGACAGGGGGCTGTCTATGGCTACACCTTC.